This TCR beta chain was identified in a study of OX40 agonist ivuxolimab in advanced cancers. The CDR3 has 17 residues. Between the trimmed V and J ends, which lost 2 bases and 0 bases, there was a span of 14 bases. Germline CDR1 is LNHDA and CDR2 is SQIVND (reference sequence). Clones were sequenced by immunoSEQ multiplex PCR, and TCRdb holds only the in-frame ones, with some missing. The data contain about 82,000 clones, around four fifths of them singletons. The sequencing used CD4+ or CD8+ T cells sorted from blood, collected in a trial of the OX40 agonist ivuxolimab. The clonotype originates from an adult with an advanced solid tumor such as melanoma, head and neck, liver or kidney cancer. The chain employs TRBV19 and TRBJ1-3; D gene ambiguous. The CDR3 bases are TGTGCCAGTAGTATATTTGGGCTCCAGAGCTCTGGAAACACCATATATTTT. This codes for CASSIFGLQSSGNTIYF.